This is a list of T cell receptor beta chains from one sample in a study of shared clonotypes between healthy human individuals. Profiling relied on immunoSEQ multiplex PCR, and the TCRdb table lists in-frame clones only, not all of them. In the table there are about 510,000 clones, around 96% of which are singletons. Material: naive CD4+ T cells sorted from blood. The source of these receptors is a woman aged 30 to 39 in good health. The CDR3 runs from the conserved cysteine through the conserved F or W. A D gene is named only where the DNA matches it firmly. The size of a clone is reported for some rows only, either as once, few or many, or as a class for expanded clones.

d_call clone_size j_call v_call cdr3_nt cdr3_aa
. . TRBJ2-1 TRBV25-1 TGTGCCAGCAGTGTATACCGGGACTACAATGAGCAGTTCTTC CASSVYRDYNEQFF
. . TRBJ2-7 TRBV11-2 TGTGCCAGCAGCTTAGGGGTCAGCTCCTACGAGCAGTACTTC CASSLGVSSYEQYF
. . TRBJ2-1 TRBV18 TGTGCCAGCTCACCACCGGGGCTAGTCAATGAGCAGTTCTTC CASSPPGLVNEQFF
. . TRBJ2-7 TRBV5-1 TGCGCCAGCTCGTGGGGCGGTGGGAGCTCCTACGAGCAGTACTTC CASSWGGGSSYEQYF
. . TRBJ2-7 TRBV6-1 TGTGCCAGCAGTGGTGGGCCGAAACTGGACTACGAGCAGTACTTC CASSGGPKLDYEQYF
. . TRBJ1-5 TRBV28 TGTGCCAGCAGTCAAGCAGGGAGTTGGGGCAATCAGCCCCAGCATTTT CASSQAGSWGNQPQHF
. . TRBJ2-4 TRBV15 TGTGCCACCAGCGGACTGGTGAGGAGGTCGAACATAAACATTCAGTACTTC CATSGLVRRSNINIQYF
TRBD2 . TRBJ2-2 TRBV5-4 TGTGCCAGCAGATTGGGGGGACTAGCGGGACACGGGGAGCTGTTTTTT CASRLGGLAGHGELFF
. . TRBJ2-7 TRBV7-9 TGTGCCAGCAGCACCGGAGGGGGAAACCTCGAGCAGTACTTC CASSTGGGNLEQYF
. . TRBJ1-5 TRBV28 TGTGCCAGCAGTTTCTGGGAGGACAGCCGCGGGCAGCCCCAGCATTTT CASSFWEDSRGQPQHF
TRBD1 . TRBJ1-5 TRBV2 TGTGCCAGTACAGGGGACGATCAGCCCCAGCATTTT CASTGDDQPQHF
TRBD2 . TRBJ2-7 TRBV29-1 TGCAGCGTCCAGACTAGCGGGGGACCCCTCGAGCAGTACTTC CSVQTSGGPLEQYF
. . TRBJ2-7 TRBV5-6 TGTGCCAGCAGCCTGGACAACTCCTACGAGCAGTACTTC CASSLDNSYEQYF
TRBD2 . TRBJ2-1 TRBV18 TGTGCCAGCTCAAGAGGCATTAGCGGGAGTAATGAGCAGTTCTTC CASSRGISGSNEQFF
TRBD2 . TRBJ2-2 TRBV7-9 TGTGCCAGCAGCTTAGTCCGTGCTTCTAGCGGGACTGGCGGGGAGCTGTTTTTT CASSLVRASSGTGGELFF
. . TRBJ2-1 TRBV29-1 TGCAGCGTTGAGGGTGGGGTGCGAGGGAATGAGCAGTTCTTC CSVEGGVRGNEQFF
TRBD2 . TRBJ2-7 TRBV5-4 TGTGCCAGCAGCGTAGCGGGAGGAAGAAGCTACGAGCAGTACTTC CASSVAGGRSYEQYF
TRBD2 . TRBJ2-7 TRBV5-6 TGTGCCAGCGGGGAGGGCAAGCGGGCCTACGAGCAGTACTTC CASGEGKRAYEQYF
. . TRBJ2-1 TRBV4-1 TGCGCCAGCGCACTTGGGGTTTACGAGGACGAGCAGTTCTTC CASALGVYEDEQFF
. once TRBJ2-1 TRBV6-5 TGTGCCAGCAGTTACGGGGCGGGGGCCGAGCAGTTCTTC CASSYGAGAEQFF
TRBD2 . TRBJ2-7 TRBV11-2 TGTGCCAGCAGCTTAGATATGGCTAGCGGGACCTACGAGCAGTACTTC CASSLDMASGTYEQYF
. . TRBJ2-3 TRBV28 TGTGCCAGCAGTTTCATAGCCCCGAGGGCCTTCGGGACAGATACGCAGTATTTT CASSFIAPRAFGTDTQYF
. . TRBJ2-7 TRBV10-3 TGTGCCATCAGTGAGAGCGGACATAATATTCCCTACGAGCAGTACTTC CAISESGHNIPYEQYF
TRBD1 . TRBJ2-3 TRBV5-1 TGCGCCAGCAGTAGAGGGGACAGGGGCGATACGCAGTATTTT CASSRGDRGDTQYF
. . TRBJ2-3 TRBV28 TGTGCCAGCAGGATACCTGATAGCACAGATACGCAGTATTTT CASRIPDSTDTQYF
TRBD1 . TRBJ1-2 TRBV10-3 TGTGCCATCAGCCCTGGACAGGGCTATGGCTACACCTTC CAISPGQGYGYTF
TRBD1 . TRBJ1-3 TRBV28 TGTGCCAGCAGTCCTGGACAGGGGGCCCTCTCTGGAAACACCATATATTTT CASSPGQGALSGNTIYF
. . TRBJ2-5 TRBV5-6 TGTGCCAGCAGCTTGGTTTATGACAGCCACCAAGAGACCCAGTACTTC CASSLVYDSHQETQYF
TRBD2 . TRBJ2-1 TRBV7-6 TGTGCCAGCAGCTCCCTTGGCGGGAGCTCCTACAATGAGCAGTTCTTC CASSSLGGSSYNEQFF
. . TRBJ1-5 TRBV15 TGTGCCACCAGCAGAGATTTCACCTTTGAGAGCAATCAGCCCCAGCATTTT CATSRDFTFESNQPQHF
. . TRBJ2-7 TRBV7-2 TGTGCCAGCAGCGCTCAAATCAACGAGCAGTACTTC CASSAQINEQYF
TRBD2 . TRBJ2-7 TRBV13 TGTGCCAGCAGCTTACAGTGGGGACTAGCAGGCGAGCAGTACTTC CASSLQWGLAGEQYF
TRBD2 . TRBJ2-1 TRBV27 TGTGCCAGCAGTTTTTTCCTAGCGGGAGTAGATGAGCAGTTCTTC CASSFFLAGVDEQFF
. . TRBJ1-1 TRBV7-8 TGTGCCAGCAGCTTATGGGACACTGAAGCTTTCTTT CASSLWDTEAFF
TRBD2 . TRBJ2-1 TRBV29-1 TGCAGCGTTGAAGATCAACTAGCGGGAGGACACAATGAGCAGTTCTTC CSVEDQLAGGHNEQFF
TRBD2 few TRBJ2-7 TRBV18 TGTGCCAGCTCGTCCGGGACTAGCGAGACCTACGAGCAGTACTTC CASSSGTSETYEQYF
TRBD2 . TRBJ2-7 TRBV5-4 TGTGCCAGCAGCACCCGACTAGCGGGAGGGAGTTTGGGAGAGCAGTACTTC CASSTRLAGGSLGEQYF
. . TRBJ2-2 TRBV21-1 TGTGCCAGCAGCAAAGCGGGGGGAATCATACCCACCGGGGAGCTGTTTTTT CASSKAGGIIPTGELFF
. . TRBJ2-7 TRBV19 TGTGCCAGTAGTCGCGGGGTGAGGGGGCAGGTCTCCTACGAGCAGTACTTC CASSRGVRGQVSYEQYF
TRBD1 . TRBJ2-7 TRBV5-1 TGCGCCAGCAGCTCCGGGACAGGAAGGATAAACTACGAGCAGTACTTC CASSSGTGRINYEQYF
TRBD2 . TRBJ2-1 TRBV28 TGTGCCAGCAGCATTCTTACGGGGGGAGGGTTTCTGATATCGCAGTTCTTC CASSILTGGGFLISQFF
. . TRBJ1-2 TRBV4-1 TGCGCCAGCAGCCCCCCGACGCTAGTCGATGGCTACACCTTC CASSPPTLVDGYTF
TRBD1 . TRBJ1-5 TRBV5-1 TGCGCCAGCAGCTTGGGTGGGACAGGGGATTATCAGCCCCAGCATTTT CASSLGGTGDYQPQHF
TRBD1 . TRBJ2-7 TRBV14 TGTGCCAGCAGCCAAGGGGACAGGGGTACCCACGAGCAGTACTTC CASSQGDRGTHEQYF
TRBD2 once TRBJ2-1 TRBV19 TGTGCCAGTAGGCCACAGTGGGCGGGAGGGAACTACAATGAGCAGTTCTTC CASRPQWAGGNYNEQFF
. . TRBJ1-5 TRBV6-1 TGTGCCAGCAGTGAAGACCCGAAAAGGGGTAGCAATCAGCCCCAGCATTTT CASSEDPKRGSNQPQHF
. . TRBJ2-3 TRBV9 TGTGCCAGCAGCGTAGGCACTACGGACATAGCAGATACGCAGTATTTT CASSVGTTDIADTQYF
. . TRBJ2-7 TRBV6-5 TGTGCCAGCAGTTCTTGGGGGGTGGCAACCTACGAGCAGTACTTC CASSSWGVATYEQYF
TRBD1 once TRBJ1-4 TRBV28 TGTGCCAGCAGTTCGGGACAGGTGGTTGGAAAACTGTTTTTT CASSSGQVVGKLFF